This T cell receptor beta chain was sequenced in a study of glioma-infiltrating T cells. About the research overall: Low-grade gliomas were grade II; glioblastomas were grade IV at initial diagnosis.

TCR alpha and beta CDR3 regions were amplified from RNA using iRepertoire nested multiplex PCR. TCRdb ran MiXCR on the multiplex PCR reads and lists one entry per CDR3 protein. The sample holds around 390,000 distinct CDR3 sequences, around 45% seen once. This clonotype appeared many times. The sequence came from a human donor with low-grade glioma or glioblastoma, undergoing nonglioma brain surgery, or in good health (not recorded which). The material sequenced was glioma tissue, nonneoplastic brain tissue, or PBMCs (not recorded which).

CDR3 residues: CASSPIQGAYTEAFF. In DNA, the CDR3 is TGTGCCAGCAGTCCCATTCAGGGGGCCTACACTGAAGCTTTCTTT. The chain is built from TRBV27 and TRBJ1-1; 8 bases fit TRBD1. The CDR3 is 15 amino acids. Germline V gene sequence: CDR1 MNHEY, CDR2 SMNVEV (reference sequence). Unmatched junction bases numbered 8, after V lost 5 bases and J lost 3 bases.